These T cell receptor beta chains were read from a single sample in a study of blood T cell repertoires in COVID-19. Assay used: immunoSEQ multiplex PCR; TCRdb lists only in-frame clones, some missing. The sample has 290,000 or so clones, about four fifths seen once; the top ten hold 5%. What was sequenced was PBMCs or T cells enriched from blood (not recorded which). The receptors derive from a man between 35 and 55 years old who had been exposed to COVID-19. CDR3s include the opening cysteine and the closing phenylalanine or tryptophan. The D gene is left open where the match is weak. A row's size may be missing; if present it is once, few, many or a size class.

cdr3_aa	cdr3_nt	v_call	j_call	clone_size	d_call
CASENSRRFLYSGANVLTF	TGTGCCAGCGAAAATTCGCGGAGGTTCTTATACTCTGGGGCCAACGTCCTGACTTTC	TRBV19	TRBJ2-6	NA	NA
CAWSVLQGDTEAFF	TGTGCCTGGAGTGTACTTCAGGGCGACACTGAAGCTTTCTTT	TRBV30	TRBJ1-1	NA	NA
CASSQEVDGQVTNYGYTF	TGCGCCAGCAGCCAAGAGGTCGATGGACAGGTCACTAACTATGGCTACACCTTC	TRBV4-1	TRBJ1-2	NA	TRBD1
CAWRKGDYQPQHF	TGTGCCTGGAGGAAAGGGGACTATCAGCCCCAGCATTTT	TRBV30	TRBJ1-5	once	NA
CASFKSGANVLTF	TGTGCCAGCTTCAAATCTGGGGCCAACGTCCTGACTTTC	TRBV6-5	TRBJ2-6	NA	NA
CAWSGLAGIRDEQYF	TGTGCCTGGAGTGGGCTAGCGGGAATTAGGGACGAGCAGTACTTC	TRBV30	TRBJ2-7	NA	TRBD2
CASSSFKNTEAFF	TGTGCCAGTAGTTCTTTTAAGAACACTGAAGCTTTCTTT	TRBV19	TRBJ1-1	few	NA
CASKQGDTEAFF	TGTGCCAGTAAGCAGGGCGACACTGAAGCTTTCTTT	TRBV19	TRBJ1-1	NA	NA
CASSLALAGMTPRYEQYF	TGTGCCAGCAGCTTAGCGCTAGCGGGAATGACTCCGAGGTACGAGCAGTACTTC	TRBV11-1	TRBJ2-7	few	TRBD2
CASSPRVKQVNYGYTF	TGCGCCAGCAGCCCCCGCGTCAAACAGGTCAACTATGGCTACACCTTC	TRBV5-1	TRBJ1-2	NA	NA
CASSEAGQGSWEQYF	TGTGCCAGCAGTGAAGCGGGACAGGGGAGCTGGGAGCAGTACTTC	TRBV25-1	TRBJ2-7	NA	TRBD1
CASSLELDTIYF	TGTGCCAGCAGCCTCGAGCTTGACACCATATATTTT	TRBV5-6	TRBJ1-3	NA	NA